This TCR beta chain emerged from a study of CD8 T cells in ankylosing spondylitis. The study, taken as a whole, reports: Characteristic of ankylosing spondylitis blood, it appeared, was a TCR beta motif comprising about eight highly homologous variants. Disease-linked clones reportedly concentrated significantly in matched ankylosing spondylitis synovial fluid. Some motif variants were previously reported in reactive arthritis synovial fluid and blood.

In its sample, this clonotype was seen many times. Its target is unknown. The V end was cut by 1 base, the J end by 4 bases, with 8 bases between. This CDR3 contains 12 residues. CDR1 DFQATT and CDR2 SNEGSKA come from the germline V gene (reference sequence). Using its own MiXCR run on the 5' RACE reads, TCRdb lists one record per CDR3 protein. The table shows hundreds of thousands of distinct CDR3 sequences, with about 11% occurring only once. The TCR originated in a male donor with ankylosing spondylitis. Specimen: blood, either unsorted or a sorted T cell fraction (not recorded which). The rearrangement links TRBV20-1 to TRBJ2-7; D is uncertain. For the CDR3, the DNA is TGCAGTGCTAGAGGGCCTGGGTACGAGCAGTACTTC. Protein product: CSARGPGYEQYF.